The 6 T cell receptor beta chains given below trace back to one sample, sequenced in a study of cytomegalovirus exposure and HLA in healthy donors (dated by TCRdb to 2016 to 2017). Libraries were prepared through the immunoSEQ multiplex PCR assay. For the multiplex PCR, a mixture combining 60 forward primers for TCR Vbeta segments and 13 reverse primers for TCR Jbeta segments was used. The clones in this table, taken by TCRdb from immuneACCESS, are in-frame only. Not every clone is retained; where verified, under half of the shortfall comes from an unresolved V gene, and the cause of the rest is unknown. The sample table records 160,000 or so clones; approximately 88% of these occur just once. Less than 2% of the sample comes from the top ten. The sample was PBMCs. The source of these receptors is a woman between 18 and 29 years old in good health and CMV-seronegative.

This sequence joins TRBV7-6 and TRBJ2-1; TRBD2 might be the D (5 bases). The ends were cut back, 2 bases at V and 8 bases at J, with 19 bases in the middle. The length of the CDR3 is 16 residues. Germline V CDR1 and CDR2: SGHVS, FNYEAQ. CDR3 protein: CASSLRLRNSLYEQFF. The CDR3 bases are TGTGCCAGCAGCTTAAGACTAAGGAATTCTCTCTATGAGCAGTTCTTC.

This CDR3 reads CASSLGLAGTLDEQYF. DNA of the CDR3: TGTGCCAGCAGTCTGGGACTAGCGGGGACCCTCGACGAGCAGTACTTC. The chain employs TRBV2 and TRBJ2-7, with 13 bases lining up with TRBD2. Germline V lookup: CDR1 SNHLY, CDR2 FYNNEI. The length of the CDR3 is 16 residues. V lost 5 bases, J lost 5 bases, and 9 bases stayed unmatched.

The chain recombines TRBV21-1 with TRBJ2-7; no check of the table's D call, TRBD2, against the DNA was made. TRBV21-1 is listed as a pseudogene. The length of the CDR3 is 16 residues. CDR3 bases: TGTGCCAGCAGCAAACCCTGGGGGCGAGTAGGGGAGGGACAGTACTTC. Translation gives CASSKPWGRVGEGQYF.

The chain carries TRBV10-3 and TRBJ2-5; 7 nucleotides match TRBD2. In germline, CDR1 is ENHRY, CDR2 SYGVKD. V dropped 0 bases and J dropped 5; count of bases not matched to a gene: 6. The CDR3 contains 15 residues. The CDR3 is CAISESRRGTETQYF. DNA for the CDR3: TGTGCCATCAGTGAGTCGAGGCGGGGGACGGAGACCCAGTACTTC.

The chain is built from TRBV2 and TRBJ2-3, with 8 positions matching TRBD1. Germline V gene data show CDR1 as SNHLY and CDR2 as FYNNEI. J gave up 4 bases and V 3 bases, and 6 bases lay outside the gene matches. The length of the CDR3 is 15 residues. CDR3 amino acids: CASSEEQGASDTQYF. DNA for the CDR3: TGTGCCAGCAGTGAGGAGCAGGGGGCTTCAGATACGCAGTATTTT.

The chain combines TRBV6-1 with TRBJ2-3, with a weak D call TRBD2 (6 bases). The CDR3 sequence is 15 residues long. V was trimmed by 4 bases and J by 1 base, leaving 12 bases between them. Germline lookup yields CDR1 MNHNS and CDR2 SASEGT. CDR3 loop: CASSVIRRGTDTQYF. The CDR3 DNA is TGTGCCAGCAGTGTGATCCGGAGGGGCACAGATACGCAGTATTTT.